This TCR beta chain comes out of a study of cytomegalovirus exposure and HLA in healthy donors. Remarks on this clone: What it binds is unknown.

Researchers ran the PCR with 60 Vbeta and 13 Jbeta primers. TCRdb keeps only in-frame clones here, not all; method: immunoSEQ multiplex PCR. The data show approximately 150,000 clones, over 60% seen once. There are 14 residues in the CDR3. CDR1 SGHTA and CDR2 FQGNSA come from the germline V gene. Unmatched junction bases numbered 5, after V lost 9 bases and J lost 4 bases. Study results and limitations: Among TCR beta chains of equal frequency, HLA-associated ones were more clonally expanded in a later analysis. Across HLA loci, a later analysis found differing TCR association rates, with DRB1 most and HLA-C fewest.

The J gene is TRBJ2-1, the V gene TRBV7-2, with TRBD2 matching 11 bases. The source is a man in his forties or fifties in good health and CMV-seronegative. The sequenced sample consisted of PBMCs. The chain's CDR3 is CARVRTSGYNEQFF. CDR3 bases: TGTGCCAGGGTAAGGACTAGCGGGTACAATGAGCAGTTCTTC.